One and the same sample provided the 11 T cell receptor beta chains below, sequenced in a study of blood T cell repertoires in COVID-19. Repertoires were generated with immunoSEQ multiplex PCR, while TCRdb's copy carries only in-frame clones and drops some. This sample has approximately 190,000 clones; 84% occur once, and the top ten carry less than 6.5%. The sequenced sample was peripheral blood. The source is a woman between 65 and 79 years old with active or convalescent COVID-19.

Here the CDR3 DNA reads TGTGCCAGCTCAACCCAGGGGCGTGCTAGCACAGATACGCAGTATTTT. Protein product: CASSTQGRASTDTQYF. The chain couples TRBV18 to TRBJ2-3, with a tentative D call TRBD1 (6 bases). This CDR3 contains 16 residues. Trimming took off 5 bases at V and 0 bases at J, with 15 bases between the two ends. Germline CDR1 KGHSH, CDR2 LQKENI.

The chain recombines TRBV5-5 with TRBJ2-3; D is unclear. Germline V gene sequence: CDR1 SGHKS, CDR2 YYEKEE (reference sequence). This CDR3 has 14 residues. Trimming took off 2 bases at V and 0 bases at J, with 7 bases between the two ends. The CDR3 loop is CASSFVSSTDTQYF. DNA for the CDR3: TGTGCCAGCAGCTTCGTGTCCAGCACAGATACGCAGTATTTT.

The rearrangement uses TRBV30 and TRBJ2-2; perhaps TRBD1 as D (6 bases). The V gene lost 2 bases and the J gene lost 2 bases, with 12 bases spanning the gap. CDR1 is GTSNPN and CDR2 is SVGIG in the germline V gene (reference sequence). There are 15 residues in the CDR3. The chain's CDR3 is CAWSRGSPNTGELFF. The CDR3 DNA follows: TGTGCCTGGAGTAGGGGGAGCCCCAACACCGGGGAGCTGTTTTTT. The complete variable domain, with remaining parts taken from reference TRBV30 and TRBJ2-2, reads SQTIHQWPATLVQPVGSPLSLECTVEGTSNPNLYWYRQAAGRGLQLLFYSVGIGQISSEVPQNLSASRPQDRQFILSSKKLLLSDSGFYLCAWSRGSPNTGELFFGEGSRLTVL.

V and J are TRBV4-1 and TRBJ1-1; D is unclear. CDR3 size: 15 residues. Deletions cut 1 base from V and 1 base from J, with 10 bases between. Germline V gives CDR1 MGHRA, CDR2 YSYEKL. The CDR3 sequence: CASSQAYPRNTEAFF. In DNA, the CDR3 is TGCGCCAGCAGCCAAGCCTATCCGCGGAACACTGAAGCTTTCTTT.

This clone was picked up a small number of times. This chain joins TRBV27 and TRBJ1-5; 9 bases are shared with TRBD1. The V gene end was trimmed by 5 bases and the J gene end by 6 bases; junction bases not matched to a gene: 5. Germline assignment: CDR1 MNHEY and CDR2 SMNVEV (reference sequence). The CDR3 covers 14 residues. As DNA, the CDR3 is TGTGCCAGCAGTCTACAGGGGGCAGGTCAGCCCCAGCATTTT. Residues: CASSLQGAGQPQHF.

This chain joins TRBV28 and TRBJ1-1, with TRBD1 identical over 8 bases. The CDR3 contains 15 residues. Losses at the gene ends were 6 bases for V and 2 bases for J; bases not matched to a gene: 8. The germline V gene encodes CDR1 MDHEN and CDR2 SYDVKM. The CDR3 protein is CASRKETGANTEAFF. In nucleotides, the CDR3 is TGTGCCAGCAGGAAGGAGACAGGGGCTAACACTGAAGCTTTCTTT.

The chain has TRBV19 and TRBJ1-6; possibly TRBD1 for D (6 bases). The CDR3 totals 14 residues. CDR1 is LNHDA and CDR2 is SQIVND in the germline V gene (reference sequence). Between the trimmed V and J ends, which lost 7 bases and 7 bases, there was a span of 14 bases. CDR3 DNA sequence: TGTGCCAGTACCATCAGGGGAAGCAATTCACCCCTCCACTTT. Translation gives CASTIRGSNSPLHF.

Points on this clone: Different DNA sequences within this sample yield the same CDR3. J is TRBJ2-5 and V is TRBV12-3 or TRBV12-4; D gene unclear. The CDR3 is 11 residues long. Between the trimmed V and J ends, which lost 6 bases and 4 bases, there was a span of 6 bases. For the CDR3, the DNA is TGTGCCAGCAGCCCGGGAGAGACCCAGTACTTC. Its translation: CASSPGETQYF.

Remarks on this clone: Other DNA sequences from this sample encode an identical CDR3 as well. The chain couples TRBV7-9 to TRBJ2-5, with 10 bases fitting TRBD2. Per germline, CDR1 SEHNR and CDR2 FQNEAQ (reference sequence). The V gene end was trimmed by 1 base and the J gene end by 3 bases; junction bases not matched to a gene: 2. This CDR3 has 15 residues. CDR3: CASSLGLAGEETQYF. DNA for the CDR3: TGTGCCAGCAGCTTAGGGCTAGCGGGAGAAGAGACCCAGTACTTC.

The chain links TRBV3-1 (or the pseudogene TRBV3-2) to TRBJ2-2; 8 bases line up with TRBD2. This CDR3 has 14 amino acids. After removal of 8 bases from V and 10 bases from J, the junction contained 12 bases not matched to a gene. Germline loops: CDR1 LGHDT, CDR2 YNNKEL (reference sequence). The CDR3 region is CASSTREGRSELFF. The CDR3 bases are TGTGCCAGCTCTACCCGGGAGGGCCGGTCGGAGCTGTTTTTT.

The V gene is TRBV5-1, the J gene TRBJ2-7; maybe TRBD2 (6 bases). This CDR3 spans 12 amino acids. The germline V gene encodes CDR1 SGHRS and CDR2 YFSETQ. Written as DNA, the CDR3 is TGCGCGAGCCGGTCCGGGACTCTGGAGCAGTACTTC. This encodes CASRSGTLEQYF.